A single T cell receptor beta chain is shown here with its context. These data originate in a study of blood T cell repertoires in COVID-19. V lost 4 bases, J lost 5 bases, and 11 bases lay in between. The CDR3 runs to 12 residues. Germline-derived CDR1 and CDR2 are SQVTM and ANQGSEA. Produced via immunoSEQ multiplex PCR; TCRdb's table is partial and in-frame only. The data hold 250,000 to 350,000 clones, with 85% to 90% observed a single time. The J gene is TRBJ1-1, the V gene TRBV29-1; maybe TRBD1 (5 bases). The clonotype was recovered from a woman between 18 and 29 years old who had recovered from COVID-19. The source material was PBMCs or T cells enriched from blood (not recorded which). The CDR3 bases are TGCAGCGTTGGCGGGGGACTGACTGAAGCTTTCTTT. Encoded protein: CSVGGGLTEAFF.